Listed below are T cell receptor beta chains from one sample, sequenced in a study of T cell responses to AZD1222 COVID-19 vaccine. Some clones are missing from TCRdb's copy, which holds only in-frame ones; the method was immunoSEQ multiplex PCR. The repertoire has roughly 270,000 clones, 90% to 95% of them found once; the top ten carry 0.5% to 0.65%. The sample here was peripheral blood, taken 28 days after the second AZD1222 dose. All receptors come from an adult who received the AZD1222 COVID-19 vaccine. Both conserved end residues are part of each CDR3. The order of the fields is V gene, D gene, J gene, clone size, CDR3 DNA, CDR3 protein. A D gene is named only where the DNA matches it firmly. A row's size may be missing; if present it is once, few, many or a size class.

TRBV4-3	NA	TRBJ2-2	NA	TGCGCCAGCAGCCAAAGTCCTATGGTCGGGGAGCTGTTTTTT	CASSQSPMVGELFF
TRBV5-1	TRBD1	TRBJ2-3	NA	TGCGCCAGCAGCTTAGGACAGGTGGCTAGCACAGATACGCAGTATTTT	CASSLGQVASTDTQYF
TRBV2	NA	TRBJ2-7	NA	TGTGCCAGCAGTGTATACGACAGTACGCACGAGCAGTACTTC	CASSVYDSTHEQYF
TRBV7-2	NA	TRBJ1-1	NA	TGTGCCAGCAGAGACAGGAACACTGAAGCTTTCTTT	CASRDRNTEAFF
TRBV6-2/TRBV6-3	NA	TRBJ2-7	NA	TGTGCCAGCAGTTACTCGGCTTCGGGAAGTTCCCAATACGAGCAGTACTTC	CASSYSASGSSQYEQYF
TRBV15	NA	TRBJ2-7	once	TGTGCCACCAGCAGAGAGAGGGGGGCTCCCTACGAGCAGTACTTC	CATSRERGAPYEQYF
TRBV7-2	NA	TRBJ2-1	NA	TGTGCCAGCAGCTTAGAGGGGCACGAGCAGTTCTTC	CASSLEGHEQFF
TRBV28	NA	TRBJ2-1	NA	TGTGCCAGCAGGCAAGGGTTCAATGAGCAGTTCTTC	CASRQGFNEQFF
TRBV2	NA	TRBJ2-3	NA	TGTGCCAGCAGTGAAAGGGCTGCCCGATTGCACACAGATACGCAGTATTTT	CASSERAARLHTDTQYF
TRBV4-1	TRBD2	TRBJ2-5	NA	TGCGCCAGCAGCCAACCGACTAGCGGGGTTCGAGAGACCCAGTACTTC	CASSQPTSGVRETQYF
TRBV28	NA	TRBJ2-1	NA	TGTGCCAGCGGGGAGGGGGGCTCCTACAATGAGCAGTTCTTC	CASGEGGSYNEQFF
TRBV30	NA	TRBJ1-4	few	TGTGCCTGGAGTAAACCCCAGGCCACAACTAATGAAAAACTGTTTTTT	CAWSKPQATTNEKLFF
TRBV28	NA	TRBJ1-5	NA	TGTGCCAGCAGTTTCGCCAGGGGAGGCAATCAGCCCCAGCATTTT	CASSFARGGNQPQHF
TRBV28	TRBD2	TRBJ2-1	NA	TGTGCCAGCAGTACTAGCGGGGTTGCCTACAATGAGCAGTTCTTC	CASSTSGVAYNEQFF
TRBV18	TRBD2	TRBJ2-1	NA	TGTGCCAGCTCACCAAGGCGGGAGCAGTATGAGCAGTTCTTC	CASSPRREQYEQFF
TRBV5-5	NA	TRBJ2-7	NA	TGTGCCAGCAGCTTTTCGACACTTAGGAGCTCCTACGAGCAGTACTTC	CASSFSTLRSSYEQYF